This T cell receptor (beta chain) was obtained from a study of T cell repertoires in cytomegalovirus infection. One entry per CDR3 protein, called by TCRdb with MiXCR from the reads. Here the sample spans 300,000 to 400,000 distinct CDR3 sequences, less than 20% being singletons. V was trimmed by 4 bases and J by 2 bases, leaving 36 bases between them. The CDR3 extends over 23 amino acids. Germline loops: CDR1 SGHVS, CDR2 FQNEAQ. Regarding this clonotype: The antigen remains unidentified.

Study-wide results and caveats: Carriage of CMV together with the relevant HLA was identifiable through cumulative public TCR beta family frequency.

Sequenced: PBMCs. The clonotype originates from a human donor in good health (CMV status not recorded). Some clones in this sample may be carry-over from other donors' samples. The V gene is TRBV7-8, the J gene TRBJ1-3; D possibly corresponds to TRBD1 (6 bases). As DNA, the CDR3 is TGTGCCAGCAGCTGGCCGCGAGCGCCCGTACCTAAGGGGGGTAAATTTCCTGGAAACACCATATATTTT. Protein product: CASSWPRAPVPKGGKFPGNTIYF.